Following are 16 T cell receptor beta chains from one sample sequenced in a study of early T cells in non-severe SARS-CoV-2 infection. One entry per CDR3 protein results from TCRdb running MiXCR on the 5' RACE reads. Among about 80,000 distinct CDR3 sequences listed, about 12% were seen once. Source material: whole blood. Receptors originate from an adult who was a healthcare worker with PCR-confirmed SARS-CoV-2 infection or an uninfected control (not recorded which).

In its sample, this clonotype is medium-sized (0.01 to 0.1%). The rearrangement joins TRBV28 to TRBJ2-7; D not certain. The CDR3 has 14 amino acids. V lost 2 bases to trimming and J lost 9 bases, with 17 bases between them. Germline V gives CDR1 MDHEN, CDR2 SYDVKM. The CDR3 nucleotides read TGTGCCAGCAGTTTAGGAGACGTCCCACGTAGGCAGTACTTC. This codes for CASSLGDVPRRQYF.

This chain uses TRBV6-2 or TRBV6-3 with TRBJ1-5; maybe TRBD1 (5 bases). V shed 2 bases and J shed 6 bases, with 11 bases lying between them. Germline V gives CDR1 MNHEY, CDR2 SVGEGT. The CDR3 covers 14 residues. CDR3 sequence reads: CASSYVGGAQPQHF. Written as DNA, the CDR3 is TGTGCCAGCAGTTACGTGGGGGGAGCTCAGCCCCAGCATTTT.

This clonotype appeared a few times. The rearrangement uses TRBV7-2 and TRBJ2-5, with 12 positions matching TRBD2. The germline V gene has CDR1 SGHTA and CDR2 FQGNSA. Germline trimming cut 6 bases from V and 0 bases from J; bases unmatched to any gene: 5. The CDR3 has 16 residues. CDR3 bases: TGTGCCAGCAGACTCCGACTAGCGGGAGACCAAGAGACCCAGTACTTC. Translation: CASRLRLAGDQETQYF.

CDR3 bases: TGTGCCAGCAGTTTGCGAACTAGCGGGAGTCATACCGGGGAGCTGTTTTTT. Its protein is CASSLRTSGSHTGELFF. The genes are TRBV27 and TRBJ2-2, with 11 bases aligning to TRBD2. V gave up 3 bases and J gave up 5 bases; unmatched junction bases: 8. The CDR3 contains 17 residues. Per germline, CDR1 MNHEY and CDR2 SMNVEV (reference sequence).

The J gene is TRBJ2-7, the V gene TRBV3-1, with D hard to call. This CDR3 has 14 residues. V lost 0 bases, J lost 7 bases, and 13 bases lay in between. The germline V gene encodes CDR1 LGHDT and CDR2 YNNKEL (reference sequence). The CDR3: CASSQEAPAREQYF. The CDR3, as DNA: TGTGCCAGCAGCCAAGAGGCCCCCGCTAGGGAGCAGTACTTC.

This clonotype occurred a few times. The chain employs TRBV20-1 and TRBJ2-3; D is tentatively TRBD1 or TRBD2 (5 bases each). The ends were cut back, 4 bases at V and 2 bases at J, with 19 bases in the middle. The CDR3 extends over 16 amino acids. Germline loops: CDR1 DFQATT, CDR2 SNEGSKA (reference sequence). The CDR3 spells CSAIEPWGSSTDTQYF. The CDR3 nucleotides are TGCAGTGCTATCGAGCCTTGGGGGTCTTCCACAGATACGCAGTATTTT.

This clonotype occurred many times. The chain carries TRBV6-2 or TRBV6-3 and TRBJ2-1, with 8 bases matching TRBD1. CDR3 length: 16 residues. Germline CDR1 and CDR2: MNHEY and SVGEGT. V lost 5 bases to trimming and J lost 0 bases; unmatched junction nucleotides: 6. CDR3 protein: CASSSRGLISYNEQFF. The CDR3, as DNA: TGTGCCAGCAGTAGCAGGGGGCTAATCTCCTACAATGAGCAGTTCTTC.

There are a few counts of this clonotype. The CDR3 loop reads CSVGKTEQFF. CDR3 DNA: TGCAGCGTTGGAAAGACTGAGCAGTTCTTC. The rearrangement links TRBV29-1 to TRBJ2-1; no clear D. The germline V and J ends were trimmed by 4 bases and 9 bases, with 7 bases remaining between them. CDR1 and CDR2 from the germline V gene are SQVTM and ANQGSEA. The CDR3 has 10 amino acids.

This clonotype has a handful of counts. The gene calls are TRBV7-2 and TRBJ1-1; maybe TRBD1 (5 bases). V dropped 3 bases and J dropped 4 bases, with 15 bases sitting between them. Germline CDR1 is SGHTA and CDR2 is FQGNSA. This CDR3 spans 15 amino acids. DNA of the CDR3: TGTGCCAGCAGCTTTCAGACAGTTCCTAGCACTGAAGCTTTCTTT. Translated, it gives CASSFQTVPSTEAFF.

This clonotype appeared many times. This chain connects TRBV10-3 to TRBJ2-7, with TRBD2 matching over 11 bases. The CDR3 has 15 amino acids. The ends lost 6 bases at V and 5 bases at J; junction bases unmatched: 9. Germline V gene lookup returns CDR1 ENHRY and CDR2 SYGVKD. CDR3 loop: CAISNSGGAFNEQYF. The CDR3 DNA sequence: TGTGCCATCAGCAATAGCGGGGGGGCCTTCAACGAGCAGTACTTC.

This clonotype was detected many times. This chain links TRBV10-3 with TRBJ1-3; D is unclear. The CDR3 sequence is 12 residues long. CDR1 is ENHRY and CDR2 is SYGVKD in the germline V gene. The V and J ends lost 6 bases and 4 bases respectively, with 7 bases between them. The CDR3 DNA is TGTGCCATCAGAAACGAGGGAAACACCATATATTTT. Protein sequence: CAIRNEGNTIYF.

This clonotype has ten or more counts. The chain is built from TRBV24-1 and TRBJ2-5, with D perhaps being TRBD1 or TRBD2 (6 bases each). With 1 base removed from V and 5 bases from J, the gap between germline ends came to 16 bases. Germline CDR1 and CDR2: KGHDR and SFDVKD. The CDR3 has 16 amino acids. The DNA for the CDR3 is TGTGCCACCAGTGATTTACCCCTGGGGGGCCTTGAGACCCAGTACTTC. Translated, it gives CATSDLPLGGLETQYF.

In this sample, this clonotype turned up a few times. The V gene is TRBV7-8, the J gene TRBJ2-1; TRBD2 is a possible D gene (6 bases). The CDR3 is 17 amino acids. Trimming took off 3 bases at V and 9 bases at J, with 24 bases between the two ends. Germline CDR1 and CDR2: SGHVS and FQNEAQ. CDR3 sequence (DNA): TGTGCCAGCAGCTTGGGGGACGGCTGGGCGGGGAATCGTGAGCAGTTCTTC. Its protein product is CASSLGDGWAGNREQFF. Using reference TRBV7-8 and TRBJ2-1 for the parts outside the CDR3, the full variable domain is GAGVSQSPRYKVAKRGQDVALRCDPISGHVSLFWYQQALGQGPEFLTYFQNEAQLDKSGLPSDRFFAERPEGSVSTLKIQRTQQEDSAVYLCASSLGDGWAGNREQFFGPGTRLTVL.

The rearrangement uses TRBV6-9 and TRBJ2-1; 12 nucleotides line up with TRBD2. The CDR3 consists of 17 residues. V gave up 6 bases and J gave up 9 bases; unmatched junction bases: 15. Looked up from germline, CDR1 is MNHGY and CDR2 is SVAAGI. CDR3 amino acids: CASRLAGGALNSPEQFF. Here the CDR3 DNA reads TGTGCCAGCAGGCTAGCGGGGGGGGCCCTAAACAGCCCTGAGCAGTTCTTC.

The chain recombines TRBV20-1 with TRBJ2-1, with TRBD2 as a possible D gene (6 bases). This CDR3 contains 14 residues. Trimming stripped 5 bases from V and 8 bases from J, with 19 bases between. From germline, CDR1 is DFQATT and CDR2 SNEGSKA (reference sequence). The CDR3 sequence: CSASRSGMFYEQFF. CDR3 DNA sequence: TGCAGTGCTTCCCGTAGCGGAATGTTCTATGAGCAGTTCTTC.

The rearrangement joins TRBV28 to TRBJ2-1; 8 bases fit TRBD1. The V gene end was trimmed by 2 bases and the J gene end by 3 bases; junction bases not matched to a gene: 3. The germline V gene encodes CDR1 MDHEN and CDR2 SYDVKM. This CDR3 is 15 amino acids long. The CDR3 DNA follows: TGTGCCAGCAGTTTACTGGACAGGGACTACAATGAGCAGTTCTTC. Its translation is CASSLLDRDYNEQFF.